Below, 7 T cell receptor beta chains from the same sample are listed, as sequenced in a study of CD8 T cells in ankylosing spondylitis. From the 5' RACE reads, TCRdb called clonotypes with MiXCR, one entry per CDR3 protein. The sample has 300,000 to 400,000 distinct CDR3 sequences, around 10% seen once; the top ten hold about 10%. Sequencing was performed on blood, either unsorted or a sorted T cell fraction (not recorded which). The receptors come from a female donor with ankylosing spondylitis or in good health (not recorded which).

This clonotype was recorded a few times. The J gene is TRBJ2-6, the V gene TRBV18; D is ambiguous. Per the germline V gene, CDR1 is KGHSH and CDR2 is LQKENI. This CDR3 spans 14 amino acids. The V end was cut by 3 bases, the J end by 4 bases, with 7 bases between. This CDR3 is CASSPVPGANVLTF. DNA for the CDR3: TGTGCCAGCTCACCTGTTCCCGGGGCCAACGTCCTGACTTTC.

This rearrangement joins TRBV12-3 or TRBV12-4 to TRBJ2-2; D remains ambiguous. With 6 bases removed from V and 7 bases from J, the gap between germline ends came to 9 bases. The CDR3 totals 12 residues. As DNA, the CDR3 is TGTGCCAGCAGGGTCAAGGGCGGGGAGCTGTTTTTT. Protein: CASRVKGGELFF.

The rearrangement links TRBV12-3 or TRBV12-4 to TRBJ2-5; TRBD2 matches 9 bases. V shed 8 bases and J 2 bases; nucleotides not matched to a gene: 6. The CDR3 consists of 14 residues. The CDR3 nucleotides read TGTGCCAGCTTTAGTAGCGGGGGACAAGAGACCCAGTACTTC. The encoded protein is CASFSSGGQETQYF.

This chain joins TRBV7-9 and TRBJ2-3; 9 bases fit TRBD1. With 5 bases clipped from V and 0 bases from J, the junction kept 9 bases outside the gene matches. This CDR3 region has 17 residues. Per the germline V gene, CDR1 is SEHNR and CDR2 is FQNEAQ (reference sequence). The CDR3 bases are TGTGCCAGCAGCCCTCGGAGAGGGACAGGGAGCACAGATACGCAGTATTTT. Residues: CASSPRRGTGSTDTQYF.

This clonotype was recorded many times. The chain couples TRBV15 to TRBJ1-2; D is possibly TRBD1 (6 bases). Germline assignment: CDR1 LNHNV and CDR2 YYDKDF (reference sequence). This CDR3 spans 13 amino acids. Trimming pared 4 bases from V and 5 bases from J, leaving 11 bases between. This chain's CDR3 is CATSMDRLYGYTF. In DNA, the CDR3 is TGTGCCACCAGCATGGACAGACTGTATGGCTACACCTTC.

This clonotype was observed a few times. The chain combines TRBV24-1 with TRBJ2-1, with D unclear. This CDR3 contains 15 residues. The germline gives CDR1 KGHDR, CDR2 SFDVKD. V lost 3 bases and J lost 6, with 14 bases in between. The CDR3 here is CATSDPGSQTNEQFF. DNA of the CDR3: TGTGCCACCAGTGATCCCGGGTCCCAGACCAATGAGCAGTTCTTC.

This clonotype has just one count. A much larger clone sits a single nucleotide away, making a read error possible. The V and J genes are TRBV20-1 and TRBJ2-7; possible D gene TRBD1, 5 bases. Germline-derived CDR1 and CDR2 are DFQATT and SNEGSKA (reference sequence). The CDR3 loop spans 14 amino acids. CDR3 residues: CGARDRQGWYEQYF. The CDR3, as DNA: TGCGGTGCTAGAGATCGGCAGGGTTGGTACGAGCAGTACTTC.